The TCR beta chain under discussion was sequenced for a study of response to subunit inactivated influenza vaccine. MiXCR was run by TCRdb on the RT-PCR reads, yielding one entry per CDR3 protein. The data show 630,000 or so distinct CDR3 sequences, approximately 14% seen once. The CDR3 has 15 residues. Germline V gene lookup returns CDR1 MNHEY and CDR2 SVGAGI. With 0 bases clipped from V and 6 bases from J, the junction kept 3 bases outside the gene matches. Sequencing used PBMCs from blood, obtained approximately 13 days after vaccination. The TCR sequence derives from a middle-aged man who received an inactivated influenza vaccine. V usage is TRBV6-5 and J usage is TRBJ2-2; 8 nucleotides line up with TRBD1. The CDR3: CASSYSTGVPGELFF. The CDR3 DNA reads as TGTGCCAGCAGTTACTCGACAGGGGTGCCCGGGGAGCTGTTTTTT.